This T cell receptor beta chain was recovered during a study of blood T cell repertoires in COVID-19. Across the study: There were acute and convalescent COVID-19 samples, and they came from the United States, Italy and Spain. From T cells, B-cell-depleted T cells, or PBMCs came the material, which was cDNA or gDNA.

The germline V and J ends were trimmed by 4 bases and 1 base, with 8 bases remaining between them. CDR3 length: 14 amino acids. Germline CDR1 GTSNPN, CDR2 SVGIG (reference sequence). Here immunoSEQ multiplex PCR was the method, and the copy in TCRdb shows in-frame clones only, minus some. The sample shows more than 300,000 clones, around 83% of them seen only once. This rearrangement joins TRBV30 to TRBJ2-6; the D is unclear. The clonotype was recovered from a woman between 50 and 59 years old with acute or convalescent COVID-19. Sequencing was performed on peripheral blood. The CDR3 region is CAWTLTSGANVLTF. CDR3 bases: TGTGCCTGGACCCTTACTTCTGGGGCCAACGTCCTGACTTTC.